A single sample is the source of the 22 T cell receptor beta chains below, sequenced in a study of OX40 agonist ivuxolimab in advanced cancers. TCRdb's copy holds only in-frame clones and misses some; the assay was immunoSEQ multiplex PCR. The sample records over 60,000 clones, 85% to 90% being singletons. Sequenced here: CD4+ or CD8+ T cells sorted from blood, sampled in a trial of the OX40 agonist ivuxolimab. These receptors all come from an adult with an advanced solid tumor such as melanoma, head and neck, liver or kidney cancer.

The genes are TRBV2 and TRBJ2-2; D may be TRBD2 (6 bases). The CDR3 loop spans 15 amino acids. The V gene's germline CDR1 is SNHLY and CDR2 FYNNEI. V dropped 5 bases and J dropped 5 bases, with 15 bases sitting between them. The CDR3 here is CASSRGEEGTGELFF. The CDR3 nucleotides are TGTGCCAGCAGTCGAGGGGAGGAAGGGACCGGGGAGCTGTTTTTT.

This chain links TRBV28 with TRBJ2-7; TRBD1 matches at 8 bases. The CDR3 has 14 residues. V trimming: 3 bases; J trimming: 3 bases; junction bases outside the gene matches: 4. Germline lookup yields CDR1 MDHEN and CDR2 SYDVKM. CDR3 sequence: CASSLGQVNYEQYF. The CDR3 DNA sequence: TGTGCCAGCAGTTTGGGACAGGTAAACTACGAGCAGTACTTC.

This clone occurred a few times. The chain joins TRBV5-1 to TRBJ1-4; D call uncertain. This CDR3 is 15 amino acids long. The ends were cut back, 4 bases at V and 0 bases at J, with 10 bases in the middle. Germline lookup yields CDR1 SGHRS and CDR2 YFSETQ. The CDR3 DNA reads as TGCGCCAGCAGCCCCCGGGCGGCAACTAATGAAAAACTGTTTTTT. As protein: CASSPRAATNEKLFF.

A word on this clone: Other DNA sequences in this sample translate to the same CDR3. V gene TRBV5-4 combines with J gene TRBJ1-1; D is uncertain. CDR3 size: 14 residues. With 0 bases removed from V and 0 bases from J, the gap between germline ends came to 6 bases. Germline assignment: CDR1 SGHNT and CDR2 YYREEE (reference sequence). The CDR3 sequence: CASSLVGVNTEAFF. The CDR3 DNA reads as TGTGCCAGCAGCTTGGTTGGAGTGAACACTGAAGCTTTCTTT. The full variable domain, rest sourced from reference TRBV5-4 and TRBJ1-1, is ETGVTQSPTHLIKTRGQQVTLRCSSQSGHNTVSWYQQALGQGPQFIFQYYREEENGRGNFPPRFSGLQFPNYSSELNVNALELDDSALYLCASSLVGVNTEAFFGQGTRLTVV.

The rearrangement links TRBV6-1 to TRBJ2-3; 8 bases line up with TRBD1. CDR1 is MNHNS and CDR2 is SASEGT in the germline V gene. Unmatched junction bases numbered 11, after V lost 6 bases and J lost 6 bases. The CDR3 has 15 amino acids. The CDR3 protein is CASRSDRVGTDTQYF. CDR3 DNA sequence: TGTGCCAGCAGATCGGACAGGGTCGGGACGGATACGCAGTATTTT.

The V call is TRBV6-5, the J call TRBJ2-7; D assignment may be TRBD1 or TRBD2 (6 bases each). Germline V gives CDR1 MNHEY, CDR2 SVGAGI. The V and J ends lost 0 bases and 2 bases respectively, with 11 bases between them. This CDR3 comprises 15 residues. The CDR3 region has the DNA TGTGCCAGCAGTTACTCGACCGGGGGCACCTACGAGCAGTACTTC. Protein: CASSYSTGGTYEQYF.

A word on this clone: The junction does not match germline at one end; this may be a read error. V gene TRBV7-7 combines with J gene TRBJ1-5; the D is unclear. Germline CDR1 is SSHAT and CDR2 is FNYEAQ (reference sequence). The CDR3 length is 13 residues. The CDR3 here is CASSLDLNQPQHF. The CDR3 nucleotides are TGTGCTAGCAGCTTAGACCTCAATCAGCCCCAGCATTTT.

The V gene is TRBV7-2, the J gene TRBJ2-3, with 8 bases aligning to TRBD2. J lost 6 bases, V lost 5 bases, and 13 bases had no gene match. The germline V gene encodes CDR1 SGHTA and CDR2 FQGNSA. The CDR3 totals 16 residues. In DNA, the CDR3 is TGTGCCAGCAGCGCAAGATCAAGCGGGGGAGCTGATACGCAGTATTTT. It translates to CASSARSSGGADTQYF. The whole variable domain, remainder taken from reference TRBV7-2 and TRBJ2-3, is GAGVSQSPSNKVTEKGKDVELRCDPISGHTALYWYRQSLGQGLEFLIYFQGNSAPDKSGLPSDRFSAERTGGSVSTLTIQRTQQEDSAVYLCASSARSSGGADTQYFGPGTRLTVL.

The CDR3, as DNA: TGTGCCAGTAGTATTCGAGGGTATGGCTACACCTTC. Protein: CASSIRGYGYTF. V usage is TRBV19 and J usage is TRBJ1-2; D unclear. Germline lookup yields CDR1 LNHDA and CDR2 SQIVND (reference sequence). The V gene lost 3 bases and the J gene lost 5 bases, with 7 bases spanning the gap. The CDR3 extends over 12 amino acids. The full variable domain, completed using reference TRBV19 and TRBJ1-2, is DGGITQSPKYLFRKEGQNVTLSCEQNLNHDAMYWYRQDPGQGLRLIYYSQIVNDFQKGDIAEGYSVSREKKESFPLTVTSAQKNPTAFYLCASSIRGYGYTFGSGTRLTVV.

This clone was observed a few times. This chain uses TRBV11-2 with TRBJ1-6; D is perhaps TRBD1 (5 bases). The V gene lost 0 bases and the J gene lost 14 bases, with 14 bases spanning the gap. Looked up from germline, CDR1 is SGHAT and CDR2 is FQNNGV. There are 14 residues in the CDR3. The CDR3 DNA is TGTGCCAGCAGCTTAGAGATTCCGGGGACCACCCTCCACTTT. Its translation is CASSLEIPGTTLHF.

J is TRBJ2-5 and V is TRBV14; the match to TRBD2 covers 8 bases. Germline CDR1 is SGHDN and CDR2 is FVKESK. The V segment lost 3 bases and the J segment 0 bases; nucleotides outside the gene matches: 12. This CDR3 region has 18 residues. CDR3 sequence reads: CASSQGVAGPPYQETQYF. In DNA form, the CDR3 reads TGTGCCAGCAGCCAGGGGGTAGCGGGGCCGCCGTACCAAGAGACCCAGTACTTC. The whole variable domain, remainder taken from reference TRBV14 and TRBJ2-5, is EAGVTQFPSHSVIEKGQTVTLRCDPISGHDNLYWYRRVMGKEIKFLLHFVKESKQDESGMPNNRFLAERTGGTYSTLKVQPAELEDSGVYFCASSQGVAGPPYQETQYFGPGTRLLVL.

The rearrangement links TRBV4-2 to TRBJ2-7; 8 nucleotides line up with TRBD1. The germline gives CDR1 LGHNA, CDR2 YNFKEQ. The CDR3 loop spans 18 amino acids. J was trimmed by 2 bases and V by 0 bases; bases with no gene match: 12. The CDR3 reads CASSQEPLGRGRPYEQYF. The CDR3, as DNA: TGTGCCAGCAGCCAAGAGCCCCTCGGCAGGGGGCGACCCTACGAGCAGTACTTC.

V gene TRBV19 combines with J gene TRBJ2-7; 9 bases match TRBD1. Germline V gene data show CDR1 as LNHDA and CDR2 as SQIVND (reference sequence). The CDR3 runs 11 residues. Trimming cost V 11 bases and J 4 bases; bases outside gene matches: 3. The chain's CDR3 is CAAGQGYEQYF. As DNA, the CDR3 is TGTGCCGCGGGACAGGGATACGAGCAGTACTTC.

Only a few counts were recorded for this clone. V gene TRBV29-1 combines with J gene TRBJ2-7; D gene unclear. CDR1 and CDR2 from the germline V gene are SQVTM and ANQGSEA. V was trimmed by 6 bases and J by 7 bases, leaving 13 bases between them. The CDR3 spans 11 residues. The CDR3 spells CSVFIKGEQYF. The CDR3 DNA follows: TGCAGCGTGTTTATCAAAGGAGAGCAGTACTTC.

The V gene is TRBV5-4, the J gene TRBJ2-7; D gene ambiguous. Germline V gives CDR1 SGHNT, CDR2 YYREEE (reference sequence). V was cut by 2 bases and J by 2 bases, with 8 bases left in between. This CDR3 is built from 13 residues. CDR3 nucleotide sequence: TGTGCCAGCAGCTTCGACTCTACCTACGAGCAGTACTTC. This gives the protein CASSFDSTYEQYF.

This chain links TRBV7-2 with TRBJ2-7; D may be TRBD1 or TRBD2 (5 bases each). Trimming took 5 bases from V and 5 from J, leaving 19 bases between them. Germline-derived CDR1 and CDR2 are SGHTA and FQGNSA. CDR3 length equals 15 residues. The chain's CDR3 is CASSDRGAGLDEQYF. The CDR3 DNA reads as TGTGCCAGCAGCGATCGAGGGGCAGGGTTAGACGAGCAGTACTTC.

This chain joins TRBV7-9 and TRBJ1-4; D not certain. The V and J ends lost 5 bases and 4 bases respectively, with 14 bases between them. The CDR3 runs to 15 residues. The germline V gene has CDR1 SEHNR and CDR2 FQNEAQ (reference sequence). CDR3 loop: CASSAGQFGNEKLFF. The CDR3 DNA follows: TGTGCCAGCAGCGCGGGCCAGTTCGGTAATGAAAAACTGTTTTTT.

V is TRBV7-9 and J is TRBJ2-2; 14 bases map to TRBD2. Germline loops: CDR1 SEHNR, CDR2 FQNEAQ (reference sequence). The length of the CDR3 is 17 residues. The ends lost 5 bases at V and 4 bases at J; junction bases unmatched: 6. CDR3 residues: CASSQGLAGALTGELFF. CDR3 sequence (DNA): TGTGCCAGCAGCCAGGGACTAGCGGGGGCTCTCACCGGGGAGCTGTTTTTT.

This chain uses TRBV15 with TRBJ2-2; unclear D gene. The CDR3 sequence is 14 residues long. Germline V gene sequence: CDR1 LNHNV, CDR2 YYDKDF (reference sequence). The V end lost 0 bases, the J end lost 7 bases, and 9 bases lay between the germline ends. The DNA for the CDR3 is TGTGCCACCAGCAGAGATCTTGGGCTCGGGGAGCTGTTTTTT. It encodes CATSRDLGLGELFF. The full variable domain, rest sourced from reference TRBV15 and TRBJ2-2, is DAMVIQNPRYQVTQFGKPVTLSCSQTLNHNVMYWYQQKSSQAPKLLFHYYDKDFNNEADTPDNFQSRRPNTSFCFLDIRSPGLGDTAMYLCATSRDLGLGELFFGEGSRLTVL.

J is TRBJ1-6 and V is TRBV5-1; 10 nucleotides agree with TRBD1. The V gene's germline CDR1 is SGHRS and CDR2 YFSETQ. Losses at the gene ends were 0 bases for V and 8 bases for J; bases not matched to a gene: 5. The CDR3 sequence is 16 residues long. The CDR3 loop reads CASSLGSGTGDSPLHF. As DNA, the CDR3 is TGCGCCAGCAGCTTGGGGTCGGGGACAGGGGATTCACCCCTCCACTTT.

A remark on this clone: One junction end disagrees with the germline gene, perhaps due to a read error. Additional DNA sequences in this sample encode the identical CDR3. In nucleotides, the CDR3 is TGTGCCAGCAGCTTAGACGGGACAGGGTCGACTTATGGCTATACCTTC. Encoded protein: CASSLDGTGSTYGYTF. This chain links TRBV7-2 with TRBJ1-2; 9 bases match TRBD1. The CDR3 runs 16 residues. The germline CDR1 and CDR2 sequences are SGHTA and FQGNSA.

The chain carries TRBV21-1 and TRBJ1-1. TRBV21-1 is classified as a pseudogene. The CDR3 length is 15 residues. Written as DNA, the CDR3 is TGTGCCAGCAGCAAAGCTGGGGGAACGAACACTGAAGCTTTCTTT. Its protein is CASSKAGGTNTEAFF.